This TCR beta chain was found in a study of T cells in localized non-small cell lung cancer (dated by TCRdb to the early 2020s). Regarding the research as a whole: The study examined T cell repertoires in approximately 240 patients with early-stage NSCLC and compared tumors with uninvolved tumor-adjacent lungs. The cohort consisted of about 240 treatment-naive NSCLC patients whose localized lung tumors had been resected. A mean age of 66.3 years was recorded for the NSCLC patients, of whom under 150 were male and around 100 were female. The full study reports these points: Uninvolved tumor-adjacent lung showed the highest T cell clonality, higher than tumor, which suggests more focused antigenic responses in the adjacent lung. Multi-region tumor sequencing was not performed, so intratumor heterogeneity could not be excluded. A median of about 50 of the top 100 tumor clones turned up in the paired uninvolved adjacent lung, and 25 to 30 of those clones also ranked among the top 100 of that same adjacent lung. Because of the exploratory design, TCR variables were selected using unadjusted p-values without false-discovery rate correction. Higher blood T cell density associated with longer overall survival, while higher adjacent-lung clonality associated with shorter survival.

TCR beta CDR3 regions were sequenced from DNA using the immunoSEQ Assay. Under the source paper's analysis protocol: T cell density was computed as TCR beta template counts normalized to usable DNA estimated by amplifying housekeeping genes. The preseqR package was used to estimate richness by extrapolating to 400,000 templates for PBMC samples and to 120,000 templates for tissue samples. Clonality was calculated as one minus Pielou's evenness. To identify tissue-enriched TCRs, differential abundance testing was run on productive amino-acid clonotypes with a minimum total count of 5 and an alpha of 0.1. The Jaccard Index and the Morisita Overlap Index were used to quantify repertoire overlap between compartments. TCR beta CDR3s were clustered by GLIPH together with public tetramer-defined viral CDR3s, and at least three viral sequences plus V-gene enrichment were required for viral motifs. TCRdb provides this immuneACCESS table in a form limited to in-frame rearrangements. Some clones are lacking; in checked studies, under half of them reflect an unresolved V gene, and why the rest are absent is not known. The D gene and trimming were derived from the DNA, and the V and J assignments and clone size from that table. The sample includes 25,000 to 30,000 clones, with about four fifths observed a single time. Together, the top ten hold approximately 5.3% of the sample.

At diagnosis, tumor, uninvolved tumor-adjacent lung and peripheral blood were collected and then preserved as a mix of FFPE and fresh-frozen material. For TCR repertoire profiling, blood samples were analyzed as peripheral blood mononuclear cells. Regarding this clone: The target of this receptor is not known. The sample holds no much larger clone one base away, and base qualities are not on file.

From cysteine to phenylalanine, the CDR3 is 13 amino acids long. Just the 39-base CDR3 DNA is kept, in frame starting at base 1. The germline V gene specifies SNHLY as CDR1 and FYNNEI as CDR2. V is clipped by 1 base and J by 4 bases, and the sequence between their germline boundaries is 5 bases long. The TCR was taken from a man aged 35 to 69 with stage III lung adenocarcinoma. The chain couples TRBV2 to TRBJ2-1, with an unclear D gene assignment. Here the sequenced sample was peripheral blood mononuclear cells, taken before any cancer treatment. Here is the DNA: TGTGCCAGCAGTGAAGGGCCGTACAATGAGCAGTTCTTC. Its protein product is CASSEGPYNEQFF.